Below, one TCR beta chain is given with its context. The antigen this receptor binds is unknown. No base quality information exists; no much larger clone differs at one position. These data originate in a study of blood T cell repertoires in COVID-19 (TCRdb year 2020). At the level of the whole study: Samples covering the acute and convalescent phases of COVID-19 were provided by collaborators in the United States, Italy and Spain. The prospective study material was composed of cDNA or gDNA derived from T cells, B-cell-depleted T cells, or PBMCs. The dataset comprised deeply sampled blood TCRbeta repertoires from subjects exposed to, actively infected with, or recovered from COVID-19. The samples were drawn from two sources: the first 160 participants of the ongoing ImmuneRACE study, and 1,254 subjects contributed by 6 global collaborators. A freely available public database, intended as a resource for researchers studying the immune response to SARS-CoV-2, is where the repertoires were released. A de-identified subject ID, COVID-19 status, age in years and sex were almost always included in the sample metadata. Where available, HLA class I and class II types were taken from metadata supplied by the sample provider and were not determined by assay-based typing. Study-level results and caveats: The quantity of clinical and demographic metadata differed by source and by participant and was supplied without curation.

Whole blood was collected in K2EDTA tubes by collaborating institutions according to the institutions' own protocols. Collaborator samples were shipped for TCRbeta analysis as frozen whole blood, isolated PBMCs, or DNA extracted from either sample type. The CDR3 runs 15 amino acids, cysteine and phenylalanine included. Only the CDR3 DNA is retained, 45 bases long and in frame from the first base. The germline V gene (reference sequence) provides CDR1 MNHNY and CDR2 SVGAGI. Between the V and J ends, shortened by 2 bases and 4 bases respectively, the junction contains 14 bases. TCRbeta CDR3 regions were amplified from genomic DNA using the immunoSEQ Assay, a bias-controlled multiplex PCR. Processing in the source paper ran as follows. The number of nucleated cells in each sample was estimated by amplification of reference gene primers within the assay. Sequence reads were collapsed and filtered to measure the absolute abundance of every unique TCRbeta CDR3 rearrangement. For each sample, productive Simpson clonality was calculated as the square root of Simpson's diversity index across productive rearrangements. TCRdb took this table from immuneACCESS and kept in-frame rearrangements with V and J called. Such tables lack part of the clones; where checked against another copy, unresolved V genes explain under half of the gap, and the rest is unexplained. Clone size and the V and J calls come from that table; the DNA yielded D and trimming. Recorded for this sample are roughly 270,000 clones; approximately 86% of them occurred a single time. The top ten clonotypes cover over 8% of the sample.

In this chain, TRBV6-6 is recombined with TRBJ1-1, and the D gene may be TRBD1, 6 bases matching. The specimen sequenced was peripheral blood. The clonotype originates from a young man with active or convalescent COVID-19. The nucleotides are TGTGCCAGCAGTTACCCAGGGGATGGCGGCACTGAAGCTTTCTTT. It specifies CASSYPGDGGTEAFF.